The 10 T cell receptor beta chains below were found in one sample sequenced in a study of siplizumab effects on memory and regulatory T cells. Assay: immunoSEQ multiplex PCR; the TCRdb copy retains only in-frame clones and omits some. Among 100,000 or so clones listed, 80% to 95% were seen once. Input material: non-Treg CD4+ T cells sorted from blood. These receptors originate from a human donor in good health.

This clone has only one observation. Written as DNA, the CDR3 is TGTGCCAGTAGTCCCACCAAGGGAGGGCGCTCCTACAATGAGCAGTTCTTC. It translates to CASSPTKGGRSYNEQFF. The chain joins TRBV19 to TRBJ2-1; the match to TRBD2 covers 7 bases. The CDR3 runs 17 residues. The V gene end was trimmed by 5 bases and the J gene end by 0 bases; junction bases not matched to a gene: 10. Germline V gene lookup returns CDR1 LNHDA and CDR2 SQIVND (reference sequence).

The chain is built from TRBV9 and TRBJ2-7, with TRBD1 as a possible D gene (5 bases). The CDR3 extends over 13 amino acids. V was pared by 4 bases and J by 3 bases, with 11 bases between. Germline loops: CDR1 SGDLS, CDR2 YYNGEE. The CDR3: CASSPSGNYEQYF. The CDR3 coding sequence is TGTGCCAGCAGCCCGTCAGGGAACTACGAGCAGTACTTC.

This chain uses TRBV19 with TRBJ2-1; D unclear. The germline CDR1 and CDR2 sequences are LNHDA and SQIVND (reference sequence). Trimming left V 3 bases short and J 7 bases short, with 10 bases between. This CDR3 is built from 13 residues. The CDR3 reads CASSIRRWNEQFF. CDR3 nucleotide sequence: TGTGCCAGTAGTATCAGACGGTGGAATGAGCAGTTCTTC.

The chain combines TRBV2 with TRBJ2-1; weak D call: TRBD2 (5 bases). V was pared by 8 bases and J by 1 base, with 18 bases between. The CDR3 sequence is 16 residues long. Germline values: CDR1 SNHLY, CDR2 FYNNEI. The CDR3 nucleotides read TGTGCCAGCGTTAGGACGGCTAGCCCATCCTACAATGAGCAGTTCTTC. Amino acids: CASVRTASPSYNEQFF.

As DNA, the CDR3 is TGTGCCAGCAGCTTGCTCGGGAGGCGGGATGAGCAGTTCTTC. Amino acid sequence: CASSLLGRRDEQFF. The rearrangement uses TRBV5-6 and TRBJ2-1, with 7 bases lining up with TRBD2. Germline CDR1 SGHDT, CDR2 YYEEEE. J gave up 8 bases and V 1 base, and 6 bases lay outside the gene matches. The CDR3 length is 14 residues. The full variable domain, rest sourced from reference TRBV5-6 and TRBJ2-1, is DAGVTQSPTHLIKTRGQQVTLRCSPKSGHDTVSWYQQALGQGPQFIFQYYEEEERQRGNFPDRFSGHQFPNYSSELNVNALLLGDSALYLCASSLLGRRDEQFFGPGTRLTVL.

The chain combines TRBV4-2 with TRBJ2-5; 7 bases fit TRBD2. Trimming removed 1 base from V and 5 bases from J; junction bases left unmatched: 10. The germline V gene has CDR1 LGHNA and CDR2 YNFKEQ. CDR3 length: 16 residues. CDR3 sequence: CASSQVAGVAAETQYF. The CDR3 nucleotides are TGTGCCAGCAGCCAAGTGGCGGGAGTGGCCGCCGAGACCCAGTACTTC.

The chain combines TRBV7-2 with TRBJ1-5, with no clear D. CDR3 size: 14 residues. V lost 1 base and J 4 bases, leaving 8 bases between the germline ends. CDR1 is SGHTA, CDR2 FQGNSA, per germline. The CDR3: CASSLGQLNQPQHF. The CDR3 DNA reads as TGTGCCAGCAGCTTAGGACAATTGAATCAGCCCCAGCATTTT.

Here the CDR3 DNA reads TGTGCCAGCAGATCCCGACTAGCGGGAGTAGGTGAGCAGTTCTTC. It yields the protein CASRSRLAGVGEQFF. The chain recombines TRBV6-4 with TRBJ2-1; 12 positions agree with TRBD2. Germline CDR1 and CDR2: MRHNA and SNTAGT. The junction had 9 bases not matched to a gene; V was cut back by 6 bases and J by 9 bases. CDR3 length: 15 residues.

This clone was observed a single time. The V gene is TRBV5-5, the J gene TRBJ2-3; either TRBD1 or TRBD2 may supply D (5 bases each). From germline, CDR1 is SGHKS and CDR2 YYEKEE (reference sequence). The CDR3 is 16 residues long. V gave up 3 bases and J gave up 0 bases, with 14 bases separating them. The CDR3 is CASSSGQGPSTDTQYF. CDR3 nucleotide sequence: TGTGCCAGCAGCTCTGGTCAGGGACCTAGCACAGATACGCAGTATTTT.

The chain combines TRBV5-4 with TRBJ2-3; D is ambiguous. Germline V CDR1 and CDR2: SGHNT, YYREEE (reference sequence). V lost 4 bases and J lost 0, with 12 bases in between. The CDR3 length is 15 residues. The CDR3 region is CASSRTASSTDTQYF. The CDR3 bases are TGTGCCAGCAGCCGCACGGCGTCTAGCACAGATACGCAGTATTTT.